The clone carrying this T cell receptor (beta chain) was seen a single time. Reverse transcription of about 0.5 to 1 ug RNA was carried out with random hexamers. With immunoSEQ multiplex PCR, TCR beta CDR3 was amplified across 54 Vbeta and 13 Jbeta. TCRdb reprocessed the immunoSEQ multiplex PCR reads with MiXCR, giving one entry per CDR3 protein. The table has about 280,000 distinct CDR3 sequences, roughly 84% seen once. Germline lookup yields CDR1 MDHEN and CDR2 SYDVKM. The CDR3 length is 13 residues. Trimming pared 3 bases from V and 4 bases from J, leaving 9 bases between. These data originate in a study of CD8 T cells in Susac syndrome. TEMRA cells were FACS-enriched, and CD8+ and CD4+ T cells were isolated negatively.

The chain combines TRBV28 with TRBJ1-1; tentatively, D is TRBD1 (5 bases). The receptor comes from a human donor with multiple sclerosis. Sequenced: CD8+ T cells from PBMCs. CDR3 bases: TGTGCCAGCAGTTTCACCCAGGGCACTGAAGCTTTCTTT. Encoded protein: CASSFTQGTEAFF.